This TCR beta chain was recorded in a study of blood T cell repertoires in COVID-19. Study details: COVID-19 samples collected from the United States, Italy and Spain covered acute and convalescent phases. From T cells, B-cell-depleted T cells, or PBMCs came the material, which was cDNA or gDNA.

Original processing notes: Estimated nucleated cell counts came from reference gene primer amplification. Data came from immunoSEQ multiplex PCR; TCRdb stores just in-frame clones and leaves some out. V and J calls and clone size are as listed in that table; D and trimming were resolved from the DNA. The data hold 250,000 to 300,000 clones, with 87% observed a single time. V lost 2 bases, J lost 4 bases, and 11 bases lay in between. Germline values: CDR1 MNHEY, CDR2 SVGAGI. This CDR3 has 14 residues. The clonotype was recovered from a woman in her forties who had recovered from COVID-19. The sequencing sample was made of peripheral blood. The V call is TRBV6-5, the J call TRBJ1-1; maybe TRBD1 (6 bases). The CDR3 spells CASSYRRTVTEAFF. The CDR3 DNA reads as TGTGCCAGCAGTTACCGCAGGACAGTCACTGAAGCTTTCTTT.